This T cell receptor (beta chain) was recorded in a study of tumor and adjacent non-tumor tissue in lung cancer. Overall study context: Aged roughly 30 to 85 years, patients included 9 to 11 men and roughly 5 women with stage I to III disease. Some 4.2 million productive TCRbeta reads were obtained per sample on average.

No cell sorting was done before RNA was extracted from the tissue. The library came from three nested PCR rounds adapted from ARM-PCR protocols. TCRdb reanalysed the multiplex PCR reads using MiXCR and keeps one entry per CDR3 protein. Seen here are about 140,000 distinct CDR3 sequences, 66% observed once, and the top ten hold 18%. Overall study results and limits: Top 100 clones took a larger repertoire share in normal lung. Tumor tissue had significantly higher TCR diversity than normal lung.

In the case of this clonotype: The antigen is unknown.

The receptor's source is a man aged 55 to 69 with small cell lung cancer. The specimen was lung tumor tissue.

The CDR3 nucleotides read TGTGCCAGCAGCTCACTGGGGGGGGCGCATGACAATGAGCAGTTCTTC. It codes for CASSSLGGAHDNEQFF. The chain employs TRBV7-9 and TRBJ2-1; D is perhaps TRBD2 (7 bases). Germline V lookup: CDR1 SEHNR, CDR2 FQNEAQ (reference sequence). This CDR3 has 16 amino acids. The V and J ends lost 4 bases and 5 bases respectively, with 18 bases between them.